This T cell receptor beta chain appears in the sequencing data of a study of T-cell reconstitution after alpha-beta-depleted transplantation in children. The study's findings and limits: Reportedly, alpha-beta T cells present about two months post-transplant originated from several hundred expanded clones of graft origin. Newly generated T cells supplied most T-cell counts and diversity one year post-transplant.

The authors prepared the TCRbeta library with unique molecular identifiers. A single record per CDR3 protein comes from TCRdb applying MiXCR to the PCR reads. The sample has fewer than 500,000 distinct CDR3 sequences, 43% seen once. On this clonotype: Its antigen is not identified.

Germline V gene data show CDR1 as DFQATT and CDR2 as SNEGSKA (reference sequence). This CDR3 has 12 amino acids. The origin of this receptor is a girl aged 2 to 9 with aplastic anemia, due to receive a stem cell transplant. This chain joins TRBV20-1 and TRBJ2-5; D gene ambiguous. The material was PBMCs, obtained before TCRalphabeta/CD19-depleted stem cell transplant. CDR3 DNA: TGCAGCCTGGAGACGAACCAAGAGACCCAGTACTTC. The encoded protein is CSLETNQETQYF.